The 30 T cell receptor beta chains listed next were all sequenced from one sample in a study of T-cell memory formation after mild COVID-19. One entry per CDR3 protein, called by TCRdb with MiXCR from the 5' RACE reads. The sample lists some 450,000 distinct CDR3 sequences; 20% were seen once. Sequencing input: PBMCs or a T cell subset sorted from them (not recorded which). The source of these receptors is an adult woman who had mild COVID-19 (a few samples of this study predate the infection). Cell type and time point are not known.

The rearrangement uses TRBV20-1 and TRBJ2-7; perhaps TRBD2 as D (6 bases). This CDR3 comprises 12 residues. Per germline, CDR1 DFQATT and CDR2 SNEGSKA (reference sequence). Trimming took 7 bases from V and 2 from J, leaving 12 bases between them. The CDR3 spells CSVGGAPYEQYF. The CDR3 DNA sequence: TGCAGTGTGGGCGGGGCTCCCTACGAGCAGTACTTC.

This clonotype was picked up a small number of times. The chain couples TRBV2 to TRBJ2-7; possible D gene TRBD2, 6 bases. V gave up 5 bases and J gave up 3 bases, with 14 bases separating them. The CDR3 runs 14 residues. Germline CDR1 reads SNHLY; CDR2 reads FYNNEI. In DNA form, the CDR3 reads TGTGCCAGCAGTTACGGGACTGTCCTCTACGAGCAGTACTTC. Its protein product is CASSYGTVLYEQYF.

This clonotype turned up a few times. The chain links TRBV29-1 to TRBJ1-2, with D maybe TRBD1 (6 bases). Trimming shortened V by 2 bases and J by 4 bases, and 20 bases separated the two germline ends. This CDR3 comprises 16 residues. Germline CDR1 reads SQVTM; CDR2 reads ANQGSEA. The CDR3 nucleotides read TGCAGCGTTGAAAAGGGACTCCCAGGGGACTTCTATGGCTACACCTTC. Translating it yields CSVEKGLPGDFYGYTF.

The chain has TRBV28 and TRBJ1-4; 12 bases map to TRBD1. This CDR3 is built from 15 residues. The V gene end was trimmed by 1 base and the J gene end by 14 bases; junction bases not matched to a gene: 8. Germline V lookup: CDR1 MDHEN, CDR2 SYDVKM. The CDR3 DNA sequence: TGTGCCAGCAGTTTATTGGGACAGGGGGCGAGTAGGCTGTTTTTT. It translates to CASSLLGQGASRLFF.

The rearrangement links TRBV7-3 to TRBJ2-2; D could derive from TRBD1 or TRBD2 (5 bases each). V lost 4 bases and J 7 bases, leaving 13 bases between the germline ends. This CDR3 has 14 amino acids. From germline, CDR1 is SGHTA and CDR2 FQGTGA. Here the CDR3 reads CASSSGARGGELFF. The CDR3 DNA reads TGTGCCAGCAGCTCCGGGGCTCGAGGCGGGGAGCTGTTTTTT. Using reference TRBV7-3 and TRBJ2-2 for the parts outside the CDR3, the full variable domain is GAGVSQTPSNKVTEKGKYVELRCDPISGHTALYWYRQSLGQGPEFLIYFQGTGAADDSGLPNDRFFAVRPEGSVSTLKIQRTERGDSAVYLCASSSGARGGELFFGEGSRLTVL.

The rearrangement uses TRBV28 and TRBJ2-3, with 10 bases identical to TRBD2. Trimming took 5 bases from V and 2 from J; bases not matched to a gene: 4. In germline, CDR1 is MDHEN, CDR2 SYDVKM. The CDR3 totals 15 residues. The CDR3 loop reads CASSASGGNTDTQYF. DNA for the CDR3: TGTGCCAGCAGTGCTAGCGGGGGAAACACAGATACGCAGTATTTT.

The CDR3 loop reads CASSLGAGVYNEQFF. The CDR3 DNA reads TGTGCCAGCAGCCTCGGAGCGGGAGTCTACAATGAGCAGTTCTTC. The chain is built from TRBV7-9 and TRBJ2-1; 8 bases line up with TRBD2. The CDR3 has 15 residues. CDR1 is SEHNR, CDR2 FQNEAQ, per germline (reference sequence). Trimming at V came to 5 bases and at J to 3 bases, leaving 6 bases not matched to a gene.

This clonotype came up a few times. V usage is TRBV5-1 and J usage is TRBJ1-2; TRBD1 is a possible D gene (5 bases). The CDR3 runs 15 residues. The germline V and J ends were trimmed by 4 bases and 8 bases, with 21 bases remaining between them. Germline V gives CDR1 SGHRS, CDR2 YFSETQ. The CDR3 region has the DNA TGCGCCAGCAGCGAGGGACCGCCCTTTGAGGAAGGCTACACCTTC. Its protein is CASSEGPPFEEGYTF.

CDR3 coding DNA: TGCGCCAGCAGCTCCGGACACTTCACCAGATCGTACAATGAGCAGTTCTTC. Its translation: CASSSGHFTRSYNEQFF. This chain uses TRBV5-1 with TRBJ2-1; tentatively, D is TRBD1 (5 bases). The CDR3 runs 17 residues. CDR1 and CDR2 (germline): SGHRS, YFSETQ. Deletions cut 3 bases from V and 4 bases from J, with 20 bases between.

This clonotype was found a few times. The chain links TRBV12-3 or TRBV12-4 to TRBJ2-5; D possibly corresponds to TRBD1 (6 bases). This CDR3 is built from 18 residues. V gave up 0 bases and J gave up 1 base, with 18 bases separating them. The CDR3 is CASSLAALQGWPQETQYF. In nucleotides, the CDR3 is TGTGCCAGCAGTTTAGCGGCCCTCCAGGGGTGGCCCCAAGAGACCCAGTACTTC.

The CDR3 sequence: CSVSGGGSTDTQYF. CDR3 bases: TGCAGCGTAAGCGGGGGTGGTAGCACAGATACGCAGTATTTT. The V gene is TRBV29-1, the J gene TRBJ2-3; 8 nucleotides agree with TRBD2. CDR1 SQVTM and CDR2 ANQGSEA come from the germline V gene. V trimming: 6 bases; J trimming: 0 bases; junction bases outside the gene matches: 5. The CDR3 has 14 residues.

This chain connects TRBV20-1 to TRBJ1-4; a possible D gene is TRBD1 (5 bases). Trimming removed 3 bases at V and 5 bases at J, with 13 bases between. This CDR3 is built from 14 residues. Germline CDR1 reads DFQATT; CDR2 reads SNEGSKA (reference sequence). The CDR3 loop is CSASERQPNEKLFF. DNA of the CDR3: TGCAGTGCTAGCGAAAGACAGCCAAATGAAAAACTGTTTTTT.

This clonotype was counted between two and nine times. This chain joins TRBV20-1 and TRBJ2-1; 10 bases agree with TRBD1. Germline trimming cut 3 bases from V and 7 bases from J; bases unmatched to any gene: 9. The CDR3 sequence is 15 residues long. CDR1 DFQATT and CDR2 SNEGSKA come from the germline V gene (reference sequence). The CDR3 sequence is CSARSRDRGRNEQFF. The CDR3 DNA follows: TGCAGTGCTAGGTCCCGGGACAGGGGCCGGAATGAGCAGTTCTTC.

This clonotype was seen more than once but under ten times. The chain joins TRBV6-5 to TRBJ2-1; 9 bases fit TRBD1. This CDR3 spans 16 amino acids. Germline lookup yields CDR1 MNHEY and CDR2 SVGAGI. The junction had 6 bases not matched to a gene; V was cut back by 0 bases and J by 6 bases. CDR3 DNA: TGTGCCAGCAGTTACTCGGTTACAGGGGGCCGCAATGAGCAGTTCTTC. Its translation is CASSYSVTGGRNEQFF.

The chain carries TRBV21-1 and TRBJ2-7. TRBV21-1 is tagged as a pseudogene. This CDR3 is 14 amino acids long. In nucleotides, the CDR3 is TGTGCCAGCAGCAAAGGCGGAGAGTCCTACGAGCAGTACTTC. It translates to CASSKGGESYEQYF.

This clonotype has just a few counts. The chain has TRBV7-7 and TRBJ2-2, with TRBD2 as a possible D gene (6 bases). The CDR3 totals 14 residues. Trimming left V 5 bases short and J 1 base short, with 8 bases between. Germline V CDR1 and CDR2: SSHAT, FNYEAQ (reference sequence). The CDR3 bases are TGTGCCAGCAGCGCTAGCGAGAACACCGGGGAGCTGTTTTTT. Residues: CASSASENTGELFF.

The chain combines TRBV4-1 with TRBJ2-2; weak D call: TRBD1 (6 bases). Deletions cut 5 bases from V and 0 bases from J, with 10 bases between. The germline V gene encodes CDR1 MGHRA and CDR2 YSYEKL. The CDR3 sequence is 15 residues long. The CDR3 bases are TGCGCCAGCAGCTCCGGGACAACGAACACCGGGGAGCTGTTTTTT. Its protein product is CASSSGTTNTGELFF.

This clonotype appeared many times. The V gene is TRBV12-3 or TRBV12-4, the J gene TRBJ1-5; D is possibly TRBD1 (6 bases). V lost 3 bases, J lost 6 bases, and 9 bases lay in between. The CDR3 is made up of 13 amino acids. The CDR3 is CASSLGAGQPQHF. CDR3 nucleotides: TGTGCCAGCAGTTTGGGGGCGGGTCAGCCCCAGCATTTT.

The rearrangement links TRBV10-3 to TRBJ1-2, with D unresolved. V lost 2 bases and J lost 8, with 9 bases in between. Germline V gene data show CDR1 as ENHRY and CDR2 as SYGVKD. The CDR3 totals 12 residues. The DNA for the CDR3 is TGTGCCATCAGTGAGGAAGGGCCCGGCTACACCTTC. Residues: CAISEEGPGYTF.

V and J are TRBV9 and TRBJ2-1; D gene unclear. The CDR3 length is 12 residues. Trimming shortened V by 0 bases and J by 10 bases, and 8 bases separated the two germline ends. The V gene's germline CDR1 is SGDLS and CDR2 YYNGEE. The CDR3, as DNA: TGTGCCAGCAGCGTAGTTCTAACGGAGCAGTTCTTC. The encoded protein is CASSVVLTEQFF.

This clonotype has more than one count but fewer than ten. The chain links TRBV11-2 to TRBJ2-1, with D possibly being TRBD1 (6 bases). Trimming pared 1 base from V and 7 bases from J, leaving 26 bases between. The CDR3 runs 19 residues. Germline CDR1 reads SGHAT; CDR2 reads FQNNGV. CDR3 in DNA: TGTGCCAGCAGCTTAGTTCTCGGGGACACCACATCGCGTCTGAATGAGCAGTTCTTC. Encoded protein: CASSLVLGDTTSRLNEQFF. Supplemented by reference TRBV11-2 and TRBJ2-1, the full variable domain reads EAGVAQSPRYKIIEKRQSVAFWCNPISGHATLYWYQQILGQGPKLLIQFQNNGVVDDSQLPKDRFSAERLKGVDSTLKIQPAKLEDSAVYLCASSLVLGDTTSRLNEQFFGPGTRLTVL.

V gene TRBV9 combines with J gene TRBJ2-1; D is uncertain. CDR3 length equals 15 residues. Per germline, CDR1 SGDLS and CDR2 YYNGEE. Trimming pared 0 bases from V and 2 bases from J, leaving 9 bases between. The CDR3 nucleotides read TGTGCCAGCAGCGTAGGGCCACCTACCTACAATGAGCAGTTCTTC. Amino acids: CASSVGPPTYNEQFF.

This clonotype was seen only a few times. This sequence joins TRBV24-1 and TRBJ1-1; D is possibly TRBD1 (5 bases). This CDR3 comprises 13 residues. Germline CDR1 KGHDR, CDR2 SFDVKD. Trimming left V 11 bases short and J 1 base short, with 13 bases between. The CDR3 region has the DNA TGTGCCATTGGCGGGGGAACGAACACTGAAGCTTTCTTT. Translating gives CAIGGGTNTEAFF.

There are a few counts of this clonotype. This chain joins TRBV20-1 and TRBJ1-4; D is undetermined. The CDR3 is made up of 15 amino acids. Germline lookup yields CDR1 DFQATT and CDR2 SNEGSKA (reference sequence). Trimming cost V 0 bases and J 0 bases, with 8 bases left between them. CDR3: CSARDYSSTNEKLFF. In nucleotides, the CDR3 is TGCAGTGCTAGAGATTATAGCTCAACTAATGAAAAACTGTTTTTT.

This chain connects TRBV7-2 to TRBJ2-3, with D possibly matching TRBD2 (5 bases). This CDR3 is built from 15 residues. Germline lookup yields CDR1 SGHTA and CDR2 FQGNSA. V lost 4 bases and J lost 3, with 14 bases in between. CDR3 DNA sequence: TGTGCCAGCAGCTGGGGAGAGGAGTTGACAGATACGCAGTATTTT. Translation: CASSWGEELTDTQYF.

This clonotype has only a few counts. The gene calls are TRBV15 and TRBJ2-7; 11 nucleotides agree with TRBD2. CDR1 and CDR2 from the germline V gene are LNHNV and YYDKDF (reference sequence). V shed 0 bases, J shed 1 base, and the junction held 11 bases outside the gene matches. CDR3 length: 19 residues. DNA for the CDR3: TGTGCCACCAGCAGAGATCTCGATAGTAGCGGGGGGGTATCCTACGAGCAGTACTTC. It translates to CATSRDLDSSGGVSYEQYF.

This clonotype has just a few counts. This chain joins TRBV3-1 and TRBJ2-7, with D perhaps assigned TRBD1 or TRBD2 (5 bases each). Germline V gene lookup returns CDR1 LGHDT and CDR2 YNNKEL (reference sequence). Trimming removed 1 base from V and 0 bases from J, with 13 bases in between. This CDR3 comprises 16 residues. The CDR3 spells CASSQGFGTASYEQYF. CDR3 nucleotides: TGTGCCAGCAGCCAAGGTTTCGGGACCGCCTCCTACGAGCAGTACTTC.

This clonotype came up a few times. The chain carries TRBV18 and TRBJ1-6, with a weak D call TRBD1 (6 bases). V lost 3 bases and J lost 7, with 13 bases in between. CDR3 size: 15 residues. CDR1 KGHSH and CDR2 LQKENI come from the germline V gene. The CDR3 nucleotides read TGTGCCAGCTCACCGGGACAAGTGGGCAATTCACCCCTCCACTTT. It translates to CASSPGQVGNSPLHF. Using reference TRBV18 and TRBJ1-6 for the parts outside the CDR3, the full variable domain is NAGVMQNPRHLVRRRGQEARLRCSPMKGHSHVYWYRQLPEEGLKFMVYLQKENIIDESGMPKERFSAEFPKEGPSILRIQQVVRGDSAAYFCASSPGQVGNSPLHFGNGTRLTVT.

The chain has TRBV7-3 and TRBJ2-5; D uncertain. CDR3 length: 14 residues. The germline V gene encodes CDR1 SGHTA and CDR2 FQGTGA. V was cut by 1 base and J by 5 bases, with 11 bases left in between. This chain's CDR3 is CASSLNGRGETQYF. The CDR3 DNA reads TGTGCCAGCAGCTTAAACGGGCGTGGGGAGACCCAGTACTTC.

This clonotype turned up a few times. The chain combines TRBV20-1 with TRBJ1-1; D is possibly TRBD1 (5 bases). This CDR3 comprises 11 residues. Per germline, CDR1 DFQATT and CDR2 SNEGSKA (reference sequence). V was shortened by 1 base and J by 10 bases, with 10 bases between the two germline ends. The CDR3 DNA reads TGCAGTGCTAGAGGGGGCCCTGGAGCTTTCTTT. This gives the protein CSARGGPGAFF.